The entry below gives a single T cell receptor (beta chain) sequence along with its context. As yet, its antigen is unknown. This specimen comes from a study of cytomegalovirus exposure and HLA in healthy donors. Findings of the study overall: In a later analysis, HLA-associated beta chains showed higher expansion and lower generation probabilities than comparable chains. Most TCR sequences were uncommon, yet certain public TCRs appeared in many donors.

PCR used 60 Vbeta primers and 13 Jbeta primers. TCRdb's table, derived via immunoSEQ multiplex PCR, lists solely in-frame clones and lacks some. Here the sample spans approximately 160,000 clones, approximately 62% being singletons. The sequenced material came from PBMCs. The TCR originated in a middle-aged man in good health and CMV-seronegative.

The chain's CDR3 is CASSTGTGDVTEAFF. DNA of the CDR3: TGTGCCAGCAGCACGGGGACAGGGGATGTTACTGAAGCTTTCTTT. The V gene is TRBV5-6, the J gene TRBJ1-1; 10 nucleotides line up with TRBD1. The germline V gene has CDR1 SGHDT and CDR2 YYEEEE. This CDR3 is built from 15 residues. V was pared by 4 bases and J by 5 bases, with 8 bases of the junction left unmatched.